The clone carrying this TCR beta chain was counted between two and nine times. Its cognate antigen is unknown. These data are taken from a study of T cells after yellow fever vaccination. Trimming shortened V by 3 bases and J by 8 bases, and 11 bases separated the two germline ends. CDR1 is SGDLS and CDR2 is YYNGEE in the germline V gene. The CDR3 is 13 amino acids. The study, taken as a whole, reports: Weaker overall, the secondary response nonetheless peaked faster (day 5 versus 15). Abundant clonotypes from the bulk population could get into FACS-sorted repertoires as contaminants.

By 5'RACE template switching, TCR cDNA was produced, with a universal primer site and UMIs added in the process. TCRdb re-derived calls from the 5' RACE reads in MiXCR, one entry per CDR3 protein. The repertoire holds 300,000 to 400,000 distinct CDR3 sequences, with roughly 6.1% as singletons. This specimen was PBMCs, taken 5 days after the yellow fever booster vaccination. The chain couples TRBV9 to TRBJ2-2; D ambiguous. The source of this sequence is a man in his thirties or forties who received the YFV17D yellow fever vaccine. CDR3 sequence (DNA): TGTGCCAGCAGCGCTATAGAGCGTGGGGAGCTGTTTTTT. Translated: CASSAIERGELFF.